What follows is one T cell receptor beta chain and its context. This CDR3 is built from 17 residues. Germline CDR1 is MNHEY and CDR2 is SMNVEV (reference sequence). The V segment lost 8 bases and the J segment 1 base; nucleotides outside the gene matches: 9. This specimen belongs to a study of blood T cell repertoires in COVID-19. Sequenced by immunoSEQ multiplex PCR; TCRdb stores in-frame clones only, minus some. The data show fewer than 350,000 clones, approximately 88% seen once. This chain joins TRBV27 and TRBJ2-3, with 13 bases identical to TRBD2. The TCR sequence derives from a woman aged 40 to 49 who had recovered from COVID-19. Sequenced material: PBMCs or T cells enriched from blood (not recorded which). The CDR3 DNA follows: TGTGCCAGCGGACAATTGGGACTAGCGGGACGCACAGATACGCAGTATTTT. It specifies CASGQLGLAGRTDTQYF.